A single count supports the clone carrying this T cell receptor (beta chain). Antigen unknown. The test was conducted at deep level. TCRdb keeps only in-frame clones here, not all; method: immunoSEQ multiplex PCR. The table shows some 740,000 clones, with 92% occurring only once. This sample was included in a study of shared clonotypes between healthy human individuals. Study results and limitations: Four donors had approximately 4.6% of their naive CD4 clonotypes in common.

The CDR3 runs 17 residues. CD45RO-negative, CCR7-selected cells formed the naive CD8 fraction, which excluded terminally differentiated effector memory CD45RA+ cells. The chain uses TRBV21-1 and TRBJ2-7. TRBV21-1 is a pseudogene. The TCR was taken from a young man in good health. Sample: naive CD8+ T cells sorted from blood. The chain's CDR3 is CASSKKMSCSSSYEQYF. The CDR3 DNA follows: TGTGCCAGCAGCAAAAAAATGAGCTGTTCCAGCTCCTACGAGCAGTACTTC.